A single sample gave rise to the 28 T cell receptor beta chains below, sequenced in a study of cytomegalovirus exposure and HLA in healthy donors. In the PCR, 60 Vbeta and 13 Jbeta primers were used. Here immunoSEQ multiplex PCR was the method, and the copy in TCRdb shows in-frame clones only, minus some. This table has about 120,000 clones, around 70% appearing once. Sample: PBMCs. All receptors derive from a male donor in good health and CMV-seronegative.

This clone was seen more than once but under ten times. The CDR3 reads CASSPTGRTEAFF. The CDR3 nucleotides read TGCGCCAGCAGCCCGACAGGACGGACTGAAGCTTTCTTT. The chain carries TRBV4-3 and TRBJ1-1; perhaps TRBD1 as D (6 bases). This CDR3 is 13 amino acids long. Germline assignment: CDR1 LGHNA and CDR2 YSLEER. V lost 4 bases, J lost 5 bases, and 11 bases lay in between.

The chain combines TRBV4-3 with TRBJ1-2; TRBD1 might be the D (5 bases). There are 18 residues in the CDR3. V was cut by 0 bases and J by 2 bases, with 19 bases left in between. CDR1 is LGHNA, CDR2 YSLEER, per germline. The CDR3 DNA is TGCGCCAGCAGCCAAGAAGGCCCCGTTCAGGGTCCCAACTATGGCTACACCTTC. Translated: CASSQEGPVQGPNYGYTF.

V is TRBV18 and J is TRBJ2-5, with a possible D match to TRBD2 (6 bases). Germline V CDR1 and CDR2: KGHSH, LQKENI. Trimming removed 2 bases from V and 1 base from J, with 14 bases in between. The CDR3 consists of 16 residues. CDR3 bases: TGTGCCAGCTCACCAGGGAACCCGGGGGTCCAAGAGACCCAGTACTTC. Translating it yields CASSPGNPGVQETQYF.

This sequence joins TRBV18 and TRBJ2-2; tentatively, D is TRBD1 (5 bases). The V end was cut by 1 base, the J end by 0 bases, with 12 bases between. Per germline, CDR1 KGHSH and CDR2 LQKENI. This CDR3 comprises 17 residues. The CDR3 reads CASSPRRQGTNTGELFF. CDR3 bases: TGTGCCAGCTCACCACGTCGGCAGGGTACGAACACCGGGGAGCTGTTTTTT.

V is TRBV7-6 and J is TRBJ2-7; TRBD2 matches 12 bases. V was pared by 2 bases and J by 5 bases, with 7 bases of the junction left unmatched. Per germline, CDR1 SGHVS and CDR2 FNYEAQ. The CDR3 spans 16 residues. CDR3 sequence (DNA): TGTGCCAGCAGCTTAACTACTAGCGGGGGGTTAAACGAGCAGTACTTC. It codes for CASSLTTSGGLNEQYF.

The chain combines TRBV19 with TRBJ2-1; D is possibly TRBD1 (6 bases). The ends were cut back, 1 base at V and 2 bases at J, with 9 bases in the middle. Germline-derived CDR1 and CDR2 are LNHDA and SQIVND (reference sequence). The CDR3 is 15 residues long. CDR3 amino acids: CASSIGQDPYNEQFF. Written as DNA, the CDR3 is TGTGCCAGTAGTATAGGACAGGACCCCTACAATGAGCAGTTCTTC.

This clone has a handful of counts. V gene TRBV28 combines with J gene TRBJ2-7, with 9 bases identical to TRBD2. The CDR3 has 15 amino acids. V gave up 6 bases and J gave up 4 bases; unmatched junction bases: 10. CDR1 MDHEN and CDR2 SYDVKM come from the germline V gene. The CDR3 loop reads CASSYSGSSLYEQYF. CDR3 DNA: TGTGCCAGCAGCTATAGCGGGAGTTCCTTATACGAGCAGTACTTC. Full variable domain (rest looked up from reference TRBV28 and TRBJ2-7): DVKVTQSSRYLVKRTGEKVFLECVQDMDHENMFWYRQDPGLGLRLIYFSYDVKMKEKGDIPEGYSVSREKKERFSLILESASTNQTSMYLCASSYSGSSLYEQYFGPGTRLTVT.

The chain has TRBV18 and TRBJ1-3; TRBD1 matches 7 bases. Per the germline V gene, CDR1 is KGHSH and CDR2 is LQKENI. Unmatched junction bases numbered 9, after V lost 3 bases and J lost 4 bases. The CDR3 is 16 residues long. The chain's CDR3 is CASSPPKPTGGNTIYF. CDR3 sequence (DNA): TGTGCCAGCTCACCGCCTAAACCGACAGGGGGAAACACCATATATTTT.

The V call is TRBV18, the J call TRBJ1-5; no clear D. Trimming shortened V by 4 bases and J by 4 bases, and 14 bases separated the two germline ends. Looked up from germline, CDR1 is KGHSH and CDR2 is LQKENI. The CDR3 loop spans 15 amino acids. CDR3 DNA: TGTGCCAGCTCACAGGCAGGCCGAGGGAATCAGCCCCAGCATTTT. Its protein product is CASSQAGRGNQPQHF.

The gene calls are TRBV28 and TRBJ1-1, with D possibly TRBD1 on 5 matching bases. This CDR3 has 17 residues. V dropped 7 bases and J dropped 4 bases, with 25 bases sitting between them. Germline CDR1 MDHEN, CDR2 SYDVKM. The CDR3 nucleotides read TGTGCCAGCACTTCTATGGATTTCTGGGGCGGTGTCACTGAAGCTTTCTTT. Translating gives CASTSMDFWGGVTEAFF.

The rearrangement links TRBV10-2 to TRBJ2-5, with D possibly being TRBD2 (6 bases). Germline-derived CDR1 and CDR2 are WSHSY and SAAADI. The CDR3 loop spans 14 amino acids. V was clipped by 9 bases and J by 11 bases, with 25 bases between them. The CDR3 nucleotides read TGCGCCAGTGCGACAGCCCCGCGGGGAGGTGAGCAGTACTTC. It specifies CASATAPRGGEQYF.

In its sample, this clone was seen once. The chain recombines TRBV28 with TRBJ2-7; 14 nucleotides align to TRBD2. Germline V gene data show CDR1 as MDHEN and CDR2 as SYDVKM. This CDR3 has 16 residues. Trimming at V came to 7 bases and at J to 2 bases, leaving 7 bases not matched to a gene. The CDR3: CASTDRTSGRPYEQYF. The CDR3 nucleotides are TGTGCCAGCACGGATCGGACTAGCGGGAGGCCCTACGAGCAGTACTTC.

The chain has TRBV5-1 and TRBJ2-5; D perhaps matches TRBD1 (5 bases). CDR1 and CDR2 from the germline V gene are SGHRS and YFSETQ. The CDR3 runs 15 residues. Trimming took off 0 bases at V and 5 bases at J, with 14 bases between the two ends. The CDR3 DNA reads as TGCGCCAGCAGCTTGGGGTCAGTGGGGCTGGAGACCCAGTACTTC. Translated: CASSLGSVGLETQYF. The full variable domain, in which reference TRBV5-1 and TRBJ2-5 provide the parts outside the CDR3, is KAGVTQTPRYLIKTRGQQVTLSCSPISGHRSVSWYQQTPGQGLQFLFEYFSETQRNKGNFPGRFSGRQFSNSRSEMNVSTLELGDSALYLCASSLGSVGLETQYFGPGTRLLVL.

This clone has a single count. J is TRBJ1-1 and V is TRBV13, with TRBD1 matching over 7 bases. V lost 5 bases, J lost 0 bases, and 6 bases stayed unmatched. In germline, CDR1 is PRHDT, CDR2 FYEKMQ (reference sequence). This CDR3 contains 15 residues. The CDR3 sequence: CASSPGQRMNTEAFF. CDR3 sequence (DNA): TGTGCCAGCAGCCCGGGACAGAGAATGAACACTGAAGCTTTCTTT.

This chain connects TRBV9 to TRBJ1-1, with a weak D call TRBD1 (6 bases). V dropped 4 bases and J dropped 1 base, with 8 bases sitting between them. Germline V gene data show CDR1 as SGDLS and CDR2 as YYNGEE. The CDR3 is 13 residues long. This chain's CDR3 is CASSRDTNTEAFF. CDR3 sequence (DNA): TGTGCCAGCAGCCGGGACACGAACACTGAAGCTTTCTTT.

V usage is TRBV7-8 and J usage is TRBJ2-7, with 12 bases matching TRBD2. V lost 5 bases and J lost 7; bases outside the gene matches: 12. CDR1 and CDR2 from the germline V gene are SGHVS and FQNEAQ. CDR3 length: 16 residues. CDR3 DNA: TGTGCCAGCAGCCTCACACGACTAGCGGGAGTGGGTGAGCAGTACTTC. Its protein product is CASSLTRLAGVGEQYF.

This chain connects TRBV9 to TRBJ2-5; 8 nucleotides agree with TRBD2. The J call may be wrong; the DNA end is better matched by TRBJ2-7. The CDR3 contains 14 residues. The germline V gene encodes CDR1 SGDLS and CDR2 YYNGEE. The CDR3 bases are TGTGCCAGCAGCGTAGGAAGCGGGAGTTACGAGCAGTACTTC. This sequence encodes CASSVGSGSYEQYF.

J is TRBJ2-7 and V is TRBV27; TRBD2 agrees at 12 bases. The junction had 7 bases not matched to a gene; V was cut back by 4 bases and J by 3 bases. The CDR3 has 16 amino acids. Germline loops: CDR1 MNHEY, CDR2 SMNVEV (reference sequence). CDR3 sequence (DNA): TGTGCCAGCAGTTCTAGCGGGAGGGGAATCCTCTACGAGCAGTACTTC. Its protein is CASSSSGRGILYEQYF.

The J gene is TRBJ2-7, the V gene TRBV7-8; 11 nucleotides align to TRBD1. The CDR3 loop spans 17 amino acids. Trimming removed 1 base from V and 5 bases from J; junction bases left unmatched: 10. Germline V gene sequence: CDR1 SGHVS, CDR2 FQNEAQ. The CDR3 DNA reads as TGTGCCAGCAGCTTAGACCGCCAGGACAGGGGGCGAGACGAGCAGTACTTC. Its translation: CASSLDRQDRGRDEQYF.

This chain links TRBV5-6 with TRBJ2-5; 8 bases align to TRBD1. V lost 4 bases to trimming and J lost 5 bases; unmatched junction nucleotides: 7. Looked up from germline, CDR1 is SGHDT and CDR2 is YYEEEE. The CDR3 sequence is 14 residues long. CDR3 sequence: CASSRLTGDETQYF. CDR3 nucleotide sequence: TGTGCCAGCAGCCGACTGACAGGGGACGAGACCCAGTACTTC.

V is TRBV11-2 and J is TRBJ2-7; TRBD2 agrees at 7 bases. Germline loops: CDR1 SGHAT, CDR2 FQNNGV. The CDR3 contains 14 residues. Trimming cost V 1 base and J 2 bases; bases outside gene matches: 2. Here the CDR3 reads CASSLGGGAYEQYF. The DNA of the CDR3 is TGTGCCAGCAGCTTAGGTGGGGGGGCCTACGAGCAGTACTTC. Full variable domain (remainder filled in from reference TRBV11-2 and TRBJ2-7): EAGVAQSPRYKIIEKRQSVAFWCNPISGHATLYWYQQILGQGPKLLIQFQNNGVVDDSQLPKDRFSAERLKGVDSTLKIQPAKLEDSAVYLCASSLGGGAYEQYFGPGTRLTVT.

The J gene is TRBJ2-7, the V gene TRBV27, with a weak D call TRBD2 (6 bases). CDR1 is MNHEY and CDR2 is SMNVEV in the germline V gene (reference sequence). The CDR3 totals 14 residues. Trimming cost V 7 bases and J 7 bases, with 20 bases left between them. CDR3 amino acids: CASTRAGTTGEQYF. The CDR3, as DNA: TGTGCCAGCACGAGGGCGGGGACCACGGGGGAGCAGTACTTC.

This chain links TRBV5-8 with TRBJ1-2; D uncertain. V was cut by 2 bases and J by 5 bases, with 10 bases left in between. The germline V gene encodes CDR1 SGHTS and CDR2 YDEGEE. The length of the CDR3 is 13 residues. The CDR3 sequence is CASSLGGIYGYTF. CDR3 bases: TGTGCCAGCAGCTTAGGCGGTATTTATGGCTACACCTTC.

The rearrangement joins TRBV28 to TRBJ1-2; 9 bases are a match to TRBD1. The V and J ends lost 6 bases and 6 bases, in that order; junction bases with no gene match: 14. This CDR3 region has 16 residues. Germline-derived CDR1 and CDR2 are MDHEN and SYDVKM. In nucleotides, the CDR3 is TGTGCCAGCAGCCATGACAGGGGGATAGAGCTTCATGGCTACACCTTC. This gives the protein CASSHDRGIELHGYTF.

The chain couples TRBV6-5 to TRBJ2-3; 7 bases match TRBD1. Trimming took 0 bases from V and 5 from J; bases not matched to a gene: 8. This CDR3 is 16 amino acids long. Germline V gives CDR1 MNHEY, CDR2 SVGAGI. The CDR3 DNA reads as TGTGCCAGCAGTTACTCGCCCGGGACAGTCCAAGATACGCAGTATTTT. It encodes CASSYSPGTVQDTQYF.

The V call is TRBV5-1, the J call TRBJ2-3, with TRBD2 as a possible D gene (6 bases). The ends were cut back, 4 bases at V and 0 bases at J, with 18 bases in the middle. The CDR3 is 17 residues long. Germline V gene data show CDR1 as SGHRS and CDR2 as YFSETQ. The CDR3 region has the DNA TGCGCCAGCAGCGGGGGTCTCCTAGCGACTAGCACAGATACGCAGTATTTT. Amino acid sequence: CASSGGLLATSTDTQYF.

This chain connects TRBV5-4 to TRBJ2-3, with a possible D match to TRBD1 (6 bases). The CDR3 extends over 14 amino acids. Germline V CDR1 and CDR2: SGHNT, YYREEE (reference sequence). V shed 4 bases and J shed 3 bases, with 12 bases lying between them. CDR3 nucleotide sequence: TGTGCCAGCAGCCCTTACCAGGGGACAGATACGCAGTATTTT. As protein: CASSPYQGTDTQYF.

V and J are TRBV6-5 and TRBJ1-4; no clear D gene. Germline CDR1 MNHEY, CDR2 SVGAGI. The CDR3 loop spans 14 amino acids. V lost 0 bases and J lost 5, with 7 bases in between. CDR3 in DNA: TGTGCCAGCAGTTACTCGTCGCGAAATGAAAAACTGTTTTTT. This encodes CASSYSSRNEKLFF.